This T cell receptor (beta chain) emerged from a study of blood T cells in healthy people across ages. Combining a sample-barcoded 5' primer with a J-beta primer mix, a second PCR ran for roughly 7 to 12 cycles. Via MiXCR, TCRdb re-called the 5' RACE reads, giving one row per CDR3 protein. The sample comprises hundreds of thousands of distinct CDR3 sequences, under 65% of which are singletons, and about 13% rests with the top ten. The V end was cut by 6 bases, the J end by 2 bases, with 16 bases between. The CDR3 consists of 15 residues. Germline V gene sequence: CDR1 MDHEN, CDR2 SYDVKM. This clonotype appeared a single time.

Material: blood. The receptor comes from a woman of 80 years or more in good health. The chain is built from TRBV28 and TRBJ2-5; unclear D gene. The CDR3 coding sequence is TGTGCCAGCAGCTCCCACAGTGTACTTCAAGAGACCCAGTACTTC. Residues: CASSSHSVLQETQYF.